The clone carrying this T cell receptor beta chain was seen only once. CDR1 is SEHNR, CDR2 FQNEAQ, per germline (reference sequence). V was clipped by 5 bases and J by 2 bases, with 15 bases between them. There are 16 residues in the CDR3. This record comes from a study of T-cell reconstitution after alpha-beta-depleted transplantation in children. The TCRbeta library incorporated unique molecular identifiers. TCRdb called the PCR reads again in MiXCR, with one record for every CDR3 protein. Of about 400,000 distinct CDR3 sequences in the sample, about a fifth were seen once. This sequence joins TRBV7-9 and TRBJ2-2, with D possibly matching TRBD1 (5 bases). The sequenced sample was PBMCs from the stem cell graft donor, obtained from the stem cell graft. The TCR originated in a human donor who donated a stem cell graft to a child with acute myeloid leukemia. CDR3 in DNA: TGTGCCAGCAGCGTGCCAGAACAGGCTAACACCGGGGAGCTGTTTTTT. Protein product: CASSVPEQANTGELFF.